This T cell receptor (beta chain) is from a study of blood T cells in healthy people across ages. Whole-study findings and limits: Total diversity from one million sequenced T cells was likely underestimated.

In regard to this clonotype: Its antigen is as yet unknown.

Primers used in a second PCR of roughly 7 to 11 cycles were a sample-barcoded 5' primer and a J-beta primer mix. TCRdb re-analysed the 5' RACE reads in MiXCR, keeping a single row per CDR3 protein. This table holds hundreds of thousands of distinct CDR3 sequences, approximately 47% found once. Sequenced sample: blood. This clonotype was sampled from a man in his sixties in good health.

Written as DNA, the CDR3 is TGTGCCAGCAGTTACTCGGGGACAGGGAGTCACAAAACTGAAGCTTTCTTT. Encoded protein: CASSYSGTGSHKTEAFF. This sequence joins TRBV6-5 and TRBJ1-1, with 9 bases matching TRBD1. CDR3 length equals 17 residues. V trimming: 0 bases; J trimming: 5 bases; junction bases outside the gene matches: 10. Germline V gene data show CDR1 as MNHEY and CDR2 as SVGAGI.